These T cell receptor beta chains were read from a single sample in a study of T cell repertoires in cytomegalovirus infection. TCRdb re-derived calls from the reads in MiXCR, one entry per CDR3 protein. This sample carries approximately 500,000 distinct CDR3 sequences, roughly 34% of them seen once, and the ten largest clones take roughly a sixth. No antigen has been identified for these receptors. This specimen consisted of cultured PBMCs, obtained from culture after CMV antigen stimulation. Receptor source: a human donor in good health (CMV status not recorded). Some clones in this sample may be carry-over from other donors' samples. Each CDR3 is given with its conserved first and last residue. A D gene is named only where the DNA matches it firmly. Some rows have no size entry. The others give once, few or many, or a class for an expanded clone.

CDR3aa: CASSVAERGGSNEQFF; CDR3nt: TGTGCCAGCAGCGTAGCTGAGCGGGGGGGCTCCAATGAGCAGTTCTTC; v_gene: TRBV9; abundance: -; j_gene: TRBJ2-1; d_gene: TRBD2
CDR3aa: CASSEYTGGRRDTQYF; CDR3nt: TGTGCCAGCAGTGAATATACTGGCGGGAGAAGGGATACGCAGTATTTT; v_gene: TRBV25-1; abundance: few; j_gene: TRBJ2-3; d_gene: TRBD2
CDR3aa: CASSDGVRETQYF; CDR3nt: TGTGCCAGCAGTGATGGCGTTCGAGAGACCCAGTACTTC; v_gene: TRBV2; abundance: -; j_gene: TRBJ2-5; d_gene: -
CDR3aa: CASRSGGETQYF; CDR3nt: TGTGCCAGCAGGTCAGGGGGGGAGACCCAGTACTTC; v_gene: TRBV7-2; abundance: -; j_gene: TRBJ2-5; d_gene: -
CDR3aa: CASSLSPGGVTEAFF; CDR3nt: TGTGCCAGCAGTTTATCACCAGGGGGGGTCACTGAAGCTTTCTTT; v_gene: TRBV27; abundance: -; j_gene: TRBJ1-1; d_gene: TRBD1
CDR3aa: CASSKYAYRDTEAFF; CDR3nt: TGTGCCAGCAGCAAATACGCTTACAGGGACACTGAAGCTTTCTTT; v_gene: TRBV11-2; abundance: -; j_gene: TRBJ1-1; d_gene: -
CDR3aa: CASSLRGRITDTQYF; CDR3nt: TGTGCCAGCAGCTTACGCGGGAGAATCACAGATACGCAGTATTTT; v_gene: TRBV7-2; abundance: -; j_gene: TRBJ2-3; d_gene: TRBD2
CDR3aa: CASSLVLTHTYNEQFF; CDR3nt: TGTGCCAGCAGCTTAGTACTAACACATACTTACAATGAGCAGTTCTTC; v_gene: TRBV7-8; abundance: many; j_gene: TRBJ2-1; d_gene: -
CDR3aa: CASSAPAPRSEKLFF; CDR3nt: TGTGCCAGCAGTGCCCCGGCCCCCCGCAGTGAAAAACTGTTTTTT; v_gene: TRBV2; abundance: -; j_gene: TRBJ1-4; d_gene: -
CDR3aa: CASSRRGPYGYTF; CDR3nt: TGTGCCAGCAGCCGCCGAGGGCCCTATGGCTACACCTTC; v_gene: TRBV6-2/TRBV6-3; abundance: few; j_gene: TRBJ1-2; d_gene: -
CDR3aa: CASSRVAWEEPNQPQHF; CDR3nt: TGTGCCAGCAGCCGGGTGGCGTGGGAAGAACCCAATCAGCCCCAGCATTTT; v_gene: TRBV5-5; abundance: -; j_gene: TRBJ1-5; d_gene: -
CDR3aa: CSASAGMSTDTQYF; CDR3nt: TGCAGTGCTAGTGCCGGGATGAGCACAGATACGCAGTATTTT; v_gene: TRBV20-1; abundance: -; j_gene: TRBJ2-3; d_gene: -
CDR3aa: CASSDDTEAFF; CDR3nt: TGTGCCAGCAGCGATGACACTGAAGCTTTCTTT; v_gene: TRBV5-6; abundance: -; j_gene: TRBJ1-1; d_gene: -
CDR3aa: CASSPRFTSYEQYF; CDR3nt: TGTGCCAGCAGCCCCCGATTTACCTCCTACGAGCAGTACTTC; v_gene: TRBV7-2; abundance: few; j_gene: TRBJ2-7; d_gene: -
CDR3aa: CASSPSAGAHAGELFF; CDR3nt: TGTGCCAGCAGCCCCTCAGCGGGAGCCCACGCCGGGGAGCTGTTTTTT; v_gene: TRBV7-9; abundance: few; j_gene: TRBJ2-2; d_gene: TRBD2
CDR3aa: CASSPIANEQFF; CDR3nt: TGTGCCAGCAGCCCCATAGCCAATGAGCAGTTCTTC; v_gene: TRBV7-9; abundance: many; j_gene: TRBJ2-1; d_gene: -
CDR3aa: CASSSHGNQPQHF; CDR3nt: TGTGCCAGCAGCTCACACGGGAATCAGCCCCAGCATTTT; v_gene: TRBV7-9; abundance: -; j_gene: TRBJ1-5; d_gene: -
CDR3aa: CASSPTWRVLLNEQFF; CDR3nt: TGTGCCAGCAGCCCTACGTGGCGGGTGTTACTTAATGAGCAGTTCTTC; v_gene: TRBV7-2; abundance: few; j_gene: TRBJ2-1; d_gene: -
CDR3aa: CASSYSTGEGETQYF; CDR3nt: TGTGCCAGCAGCTATTCGACAGGGGAAGGGGAGACCCAGTACTTC; v_gene: TRBV11-2; abundance: -; j_gene: TRBJ2-5; d_gene: TRBD1
CDR3aa: CSAWTSGTFNYEQYF; CDR3nt: TGCAGTGCTTGGACTAGCGGGACCTTCAACTACGAGCAGTACTTC; v_gene: TRBV20-1; abundance: few; j_gene: TRBJ2-7; d_gene: TRBD2
CDR3aa: CASTTGTIQETQYF; CDR3nt: TGTGCCAGCACCACGGGGACAATCCAAGAGACCCAGTACTTC; v_gene: TRBV12-3/TRBV12-4; abundance: few; j_gene: TRBJ2-5; d_gene: -
CDR3aa: CASSPAWGVSNQPQHF; CDR3nt: TGTGCCAGCAGCCCCGCCTGGGGGGTTAGCAATCAGCCCCAGCATTTT; v_gene: TRBV7-9; abundance: -; j_gene: TRBJ1-5; d_gene: -
CDR3aa: CASVQGFTDTQYF; CDR3nt: TGTGCCAGCGTTCAGGGGTTCACAGATACGCAGTATTTT; v_gene: TRBV7-6; abundance: -; j_gene: TRBJ2-3; d_gene: -
CDR3aa: CASSKTVFAKNIQYF; CDR3nt: TGCGCCAGCAGCAAGACAGTTTTCGCCAAAAACATTCAGTACTTC; v_gene: TRBV4-1; abundance: few; j_gene: TRBJ2-4; d_gene: -
CDR3aa: CASSPSVGLTYEQYF; CDR3nt: TGTGCCAGCAGCCCTAGCGTGGGATTGACCTACGAGCAGTACTTC; v_gene: TRBV7-2; abundance: many; j_gene: TRBJ2-7; d_gene: -
CDR3aa: CASSGTSAITGELFF; CDR3nt: TGTGCCAGCAGCGGGACTAGCGCGATCACCGGGGAGCTGTTTTTT; v_gene: TRBV7-9; abundance: few; j_gene: TRBJ2-2; d_gene: TRBD2
CDR3aa: CSAPPSGSYNEQFF; CDR3nt: TGCAGTGCGCCGCCTAGCGGGAGCTACAATGAGCAGTTCTTC; v_gene: TRBV20-1; abundance: -; j_gene: TRBJ2-1; d_gene: TRBD2
CDR3aa: CASSLRGRAIEAEAFF; CDR3nt: TGTGCCAGCAGCCTCCGGGGGCGCGCGATTGAAGCTGAAGCTTTCTTT; v_gene: TRBV28; abundance: many; j_gene: TRBJ1-1; d_gene: -
CDR3aa: CAIGDISGNTIYF; CDR3nt: TGTGCCATCGGGGACATCTCTGGAAACACCATATATTTT; v_gene: TRBV10-3; abundance: -; j_gene: TRBJ1-3; d_gene: -
CDR3aa: CASSRRQGLNTEAFF; CDR3nt: TGTGCCAGCAGTCGTCGACAGGGCCTGAACACTGAAGCTTTCTTT; v_gene: TRBV11-2; abundance: few; j_gene: TRBJ1-1; d_gene: TRBD1
CDR3aa: CASSLGQGRADTQYF; CDR3nt: TGTGCCAGCAGCTTAGGCCAGGGGAGGGCGGATACGCAGTATTTT; v_gene: TRBV11-3; abundance: many; j_gene: TRBJ2-3; d_gene: -
CDR3aa: CSALRTSGNQETQYF; CDR3nt: TGCAGTGCTTTAAGGACTAGCGGAAACCAAGAGACCCAGTACTTC; v_gene: TRBV20-1; abundance: -; j_gene: TRBJ2-5; d_gene: TRBD2
CDR3aa: CAISGLAGEGETQYF; CDR3nt: TGTGCCATCAGTGGACTAGCGGGAGAGGGGGAGACCCAGTACTTC; v_gene: TRBV10-3; abundance: few; j_gene: TRBJ2-5; d_gene: TRBD2
CDR3aa: CASSQEPGLAGITGELFF; CDR3nt: TGTGCCAGCAGCCAAGAACCGGGACTAGCGGGAATCACCGGGGAGCTGTTTTTT; v_gene: TRBV4-2; abundance: -; j_gene: TRBJ2-2; d_gene: TRBD2
CDR3aa: CASSLDGHDTEAFF; CDR3nt: TGTGCCAGCAGCTTAGATGGACACGACACTGAAGCTTTCTTT; v_gene: TRBV11-3; abundance: -; j_gene: TRBJ1-1; d_gene: -
CDR3aa: CSARRGHTPNEQFF; CDR3nt: TGCAGTGCTAGGCGAGGACACACTCCCAATGAGCAGTTCTTC; v_gene: TRBV20-1; abundance: many; j_gene: TRBJ2-1; d_gene: -
CDR3aa: CALRGNDEKLFF; CDR3nt: TGTGCCCTCAGGGGAAATGATGAAAAACTGTTTTTT; v_gene: TRBV10-3; abundance: -; j_gene: TRBJ1-4; d_gene: -
CDR3aa: CASSLPPGHSSNGRKEPQHF; CDR3nt: TGTGCCAGCAGCTTGCCCCCGGGACATAGTTCCAATGGAAGGAAAGAGCCCCAGCATTTT; v_gene: TRBV7-8; abundance: -; j_gene: TRBJ1-5; d_gene: -
CDR3aa: CASSLGLPTDTQYF; CDR3nt: TGTGCCAGCAGCTTAGGACTACCCACAGATACGCAGTATTTT; v_gene: TRBV7-2; abundance: -; j_gene: TRBJ2-3; d_gene: -
CDR3aa: CASSGLAMYNEQFF; CDR3nt: TGTGCCAGTTCGGGACTAGCTATGTACAATGAGCAGTTCTTC; v_gene: TRBV19; abundance: -; j_gene: TRBJ2-1; d_gene: TRBD2
CDR3aa: CASRPGQQETQYF; CDR3nt: TGTGCCAGCAGACCGGGACAGCAAGAGACCCAGTACTTC; v_gene: TRBV12-3/TRBV12-4; abundance: -; j_gene: TRBJ2-5; d_gene: TRBD1
CDR3aa: CASSLRLAGVFDGELFF; CDR3nt: TGTGCCAGCAGTCTAAGACTAGCGGGAGTATTTGACGGGGAGCTGTTTTTT; v_gene: TRBV27; abundance: -; j_gene: TRBJ2-2; d_gene: TRBD2
CDR3aa: CASGLALVNEQFF; CDR3nt: TGTGCTAGTGGTTTGGCGCTAGTCAATGAGCAGTTCTTC; v_gene: TRBV12-5; abundance: -; j_gene: TRBJ2-1; d_gene: -
CDR3aa: CASRKTVNTEAFF; CDR3nt: TGTGCCAGCAGAAAAACGGTGAACACTGAAGCTTTCTTT; v_gene: TRBV7-2; abundance: many; j_gene: TRBJ1-1; d_gene: -
CDR3aa: CASSGGVGLWMDYGYTF; CDR3nt: TGTGCCAGCAGCGGAGGTGTCGGCCTATGGATGGACTATGGCTACACCTTC; v_gene: TRBV7-2; abundance: -; j_gene: TRBJ1-2; d_gene: -
CDR3aa: CASSPWTSGGSEQYF; CDR3nt: TGTGCCAGCAGCCCGTGGACTAGCGGAGGTTCTGAGCAGTACTTC; v_gene: TRBV7-9; abundance: -; j_gene: TRBJ2-7; d_gene: TRBD2
CDR3aa: CASSLESGEAFF; CDR3nt: TGTGCCAGCAGCTTAGAATCCGGGGAAGCTTTCTTT; v_gene: TRBV7-9; abundance: -; j_gene: TRBJ1-1; d_gene: -
CDR3aa: CATSDPSAEGYEQFF; CDR3nt: TGTGCCACCAGTGATCCGAGCGCCGAGGGGTATGAGCAGTTCTTC; v_gene: TRBV24-1; abundance: -; j_gene: TRBJ2-1; d_gene: -
CDR3aa: CAYSSGLYNEQFF; CDR3nt: TGTGCCTACTCTAGCGGGCTTTACAATGAGCAGTTCTTC; v_gene: TRBV10-3; abundance: -; j_gene: TRBJ2-1; d_gene: TRBD2
CDR3aa: CASSYGGYEQYF; CDR3nt: TGTGCCAGCAGTTACGGCGGCTACGAGCAGTACTTC; v_gene: TRBV12-3/TRBV12-4; abundance: many; j_gene: TRBJ2-7; d_gene: -
CDR3aa: CASSPWTGINTGELFF; CDR3nt: TGTGCCAGCAGTCCGTGGACAGGGATAAACACCGGGGAGCTGTTTTTT; v_gene: TRBV6-2/TRBV6-3; abundance: -; j_gene: TRBJ2-2; d_gene: TRBD1
CDR3aa: CASSPSVASRTDTQYF; CDR3nt: TGTGCCAGCAGCCCCTCGGTGGCTAGTCGCACAGATACGCAGTATTTT; v_gene: TRBV7-2; abundance: few; j_gene: TRBJ2-3; d_gene: -